The 4 T cell receptor beta chains below come from one sample, sequenced in a study of regulatory T cells in long-lasting Graves disease. Stated time point: persistent/refractory GD, antithyroid drugs over 5 years with positive TRAb. After RNA was extracted from PBMCs, the TCR library was made from it. Sequencing libraries for TCR beta were prepared with iRepertoire HTBI primers and Arm-PCR of CDR3 regions. MiXCR, applied by TCRdb to the multiplex PCR reads, yields one record per CDR3 protein. The sample shows 420,000 or so distinct CDR3 sequences, 23% of them seen only once. Material: peripheral blood mononuclear cells (PBMCs), obtained when the disease was refractory, from a patient treated with antithyroid drugs. These receptors originate from a female donor with Graves disease.

The sample holds many counts of this clonotype. This rearrangement joins TRBV14 to TRBJ2-4; 8 bases align to TRBD1. In germline, CDR1 is SGHDN, CDR2 FVKESK. Losses at the gene ends were 8 bases for V and 6 bases for J; bases not matched to a gene: 3. This CDR3 comprises 12 residues. In DNA form, the CDR3 reads TGTGCCAGCGGACAGGGTGGAAACATTCAGTACTTC. This codes for CASGQGGNIQYF.

V gene TRBV28 combines with J gene TRBJ2-7, with D possibly matching TRBD2 (5 bases). This CDR3 contains 15 residues. CDR1 is MDHEN, CDR2 SYDVKM, per germline. V lost 3 bases and J lost 0, with 12 bases in between. DNA of the CDR3: TGTGCCAGCAGTTTTTCCCTAGGGAGCTCCTACGAGCAGTACTTC. Residues: CASSFSLGSSYEQYF.

This chain joins TRBV7-9 and TRBJ2-2, with D possibly being TRBD2 (6 bases). CDR3 length: 14 residues. V lost 4 bases and J lost 5, with 11 bases in between. Per germline, CDR1 SEHNR and CDR2 FQNEAQ (reference sequence). This chain's CDR3 is CASSSTGVTGELFF. DNA for the CDR3: TGTGCCAGCAGCTCTACGGGAGTGACCGGGGAGCTGTTTTTT.

This clonotype was counted a few times. The gene calls are TRBV14 and TRBJ2-5; D not certain. There are 13 residues in the CDR3. Germline lookup yields CDR1 SGHDN and CDR2 FVKESK. V dropped 1 base and J dropped 4 bases, with 7 bases sitting between them. CDR3 sequence reads: CASSQVHLETQYF. The CDR3 bases are TGTGCCAGCAGCCAAGTACATCTAGAGACCCAGTACTTC.